This TCR beta chain originates from a study of early T cells in non-severe SARS-CoV-2 infection. Study context: Chains stayed unpaired after sequencing of bulk RNA from unsorted whole blood.

Overall study findings and caveats: Sequences matched to VDJdb favored anti-spike CD8 responses, while private and CD4 specificities were missed.

This clonotype was counted many times. The antigen remains undetermined. V was shortened by 4 bases and J by 6 bases, with 19 bases between the two germline ends. Per germline, CDR1 SQVTM and CDR2 ANQGSEA. CDR3 length: 15 amino acids. In the library, individual cDNA molecules carried attached unique molecular identifiers. TCRdb re-called the 5' RACE reads with MiXCR, one entry per CDR3 protein. The sample has 35,000 to 45,000 distinct CDR3 sequences, 5.5% to 6.5% seen once. Material: whole blood. The chain employs TRBV29-1 and TRBJ2-1; D unresolved. The receptor was derived from an adult who was a healthcare worker with PCR-confirmed SARS-CoV-2 infection or an uninfected control (not recorded which). The CDR3 protein is CSVAMTLFLGNEQFF. The CDR3 DNA reads as TGCAGCGTTGCTATGACTTTATTCTTAGGCAATGAGCAGTTCTTC.